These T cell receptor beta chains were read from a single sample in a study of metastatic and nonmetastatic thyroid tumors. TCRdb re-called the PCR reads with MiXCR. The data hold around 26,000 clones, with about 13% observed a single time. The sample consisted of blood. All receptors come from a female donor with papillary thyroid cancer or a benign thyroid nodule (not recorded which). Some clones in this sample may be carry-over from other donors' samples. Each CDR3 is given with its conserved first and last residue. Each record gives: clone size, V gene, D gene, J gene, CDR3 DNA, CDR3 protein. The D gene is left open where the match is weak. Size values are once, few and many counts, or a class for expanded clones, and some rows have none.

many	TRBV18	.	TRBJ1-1	TGTGCCAGCTCACCCTCAGACCGGGAGGACACTGAAGCTTTCTTT	CASSPSDREDTEAFF
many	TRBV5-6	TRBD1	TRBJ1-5	TGTGCCAGCACCACTGGACAGGGAGGGCCCCAGCATTTT	CASTTGQGGPQHF
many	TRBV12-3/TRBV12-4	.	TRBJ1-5	TGTGCCAGCAGCCGGACAGCGTTCAATCAGCCCCAGCATTTT	CASSRTAFNQPQHF
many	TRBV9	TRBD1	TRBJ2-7	TGTGCCAGCAGTCTAGGGGGCAGAAACGAGCAGTACTTC	CASSLGGRNEQYF
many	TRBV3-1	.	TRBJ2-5	TGTGCCAGCAGCCATCAGACTACACAAGAGACCCAGTACTTC	CASSHQTTQETQYF
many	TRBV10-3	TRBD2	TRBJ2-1	TGTGCCATCAGAGAGGGACTAGCGGGACCTGCCAATGAGCAGTTCTTC	CAIREGLAGPANEQFF
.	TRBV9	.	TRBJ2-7	TGTGCCAGCAGCGTGAGGGGCGGCTCCTACGAGCAGTACTTC	CASSVRGGSYEQYF
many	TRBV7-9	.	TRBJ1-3	TGTGCCAGCAGCCCCTTGTTTGGTGGAAACACCATATATTTT	CASSPLFGGNTIYF
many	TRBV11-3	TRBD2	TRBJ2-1	TGTGCCAGCAGCTTCAGGACTAGCGGCAATGAGCAGTTCTTC	CASSFRTSGNEQFF
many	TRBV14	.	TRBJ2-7	TGTGCCAGCAGCCAAGGCTGGGATCACTACGAGCAGTACTTC	CASSQGWDHYEQYF
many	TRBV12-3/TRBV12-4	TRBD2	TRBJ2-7	TGTGCCAGCAGCCTCGGGACTAGCGGGAGGGGTGGGCAGTACTTC	CASSLGTSGRGGQYF
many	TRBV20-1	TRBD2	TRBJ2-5	TGCAGTGCGAAGATAACCCGAGGACTAGCCTCTCAAGAGACCCAGTACTTC	CSAKITRGLASQETQYF
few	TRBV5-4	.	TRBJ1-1	TGTGCCAGCAGATCGGACTGGAACACTGAAGCTTTCTTT	CASRSDWNTEAFF
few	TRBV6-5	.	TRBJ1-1	TGTGCCAGCAGTTACTCGCAGGGTTTGAGAGTTGAAGCTTTCTTT	CASSYSQGLRVEAFF
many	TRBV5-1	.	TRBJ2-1	TGCGCCAGCAGCTTGGAGGCTAGCGATCGTGAGCAGTTCTTC	CASSLEASDREQFF
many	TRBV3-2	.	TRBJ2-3	TGTGCCAGCAGCCCCCAACCGGGACTAGCGGGAGGGCGTGCAGATACGCAGTATTTT	CASSPQPGLAGGRADTQYF
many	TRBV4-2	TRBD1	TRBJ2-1	TGTGCCAGCAGTCGACCCCGGGACAGGGGTGGCAATGAGCAGTTCTTC	CASSRPRDRGGNEQFF
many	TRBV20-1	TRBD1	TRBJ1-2	TGCAGTGCTAGAGGCTGGACAGGGGGCCCAGGAAACTATGGCTACACCTTC	CSARGWTGGPGNYGYTF
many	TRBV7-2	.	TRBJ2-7	TGTGCCAGCAGCTTAGTAGGGGCGGGATATTACGAGCAGTACTTC	CASSLVGAGYYEQYF
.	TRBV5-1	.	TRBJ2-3	TGCGCCAGCAGCGTCCAGGGTTTTGCAGATACGCAGTATTTT	CASSVQGFADTQYF
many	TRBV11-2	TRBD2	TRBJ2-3	TGTGCCAGCAGCTTGACTAGCGGTAGTACAGATACGCAGTATTTT	CASSLTSGSTDTQYF
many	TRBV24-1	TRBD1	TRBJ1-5	TGTGCCACCAGTGATCCTGGACAGGGGCCTCAGCCCCAGCATTTT	CATSDPGQGPQPQHF
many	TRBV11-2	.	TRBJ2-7	TGTGCCAGCAGCTTAGGGTCTAGCGTGTTTGCCTACGAGCAGTACTTC	CASSLGSSVFAYEQYF
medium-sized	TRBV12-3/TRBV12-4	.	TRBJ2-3	TGTGCCAGCAGTTTCAGACAGAACACAGATACGCAGTATTTT	CASSFRQNTDTQYF
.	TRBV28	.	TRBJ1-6	TGTGCCAGCAGACCTCGGACGGCCTCTTCACCCCTCCACTTT	CASRPRTASSPLHF
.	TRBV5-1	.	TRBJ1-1	TGCGCCAGCAGCACCGGGGTCGGGGGGGCCCCTTCGAACACTGAAGCTTTCTTT	CASSTGVGGAPSNTEAFF
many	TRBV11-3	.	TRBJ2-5	TGTGCCAGCTCGAGGCAGTTACAAGAGACCCAGTACTTC	CASSRQLQETQYF
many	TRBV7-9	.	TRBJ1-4	TGTGCCACCACTGAAGGGGCAACTAATGAAAAACTGTTTTTT	CATTEGATNEKLFF
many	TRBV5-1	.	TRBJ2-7	TGCGCCAGCAGCTTCGGGGTCGAGCAGTACTTC	CASSFGVEQYF
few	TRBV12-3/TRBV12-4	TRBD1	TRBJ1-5	TGTGCCGGCAGTTTCAGAAGGGGGCTGCAGCCCCAGCATTTT	CAGSFRRGLQPQHF
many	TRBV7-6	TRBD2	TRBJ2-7	TGTGCCAGCAGCTTATCAGCTCCTAGCGGGCCTCCCCCTTACGAGCAGTACTTC	CASSLSAPSGPPPYEQYF
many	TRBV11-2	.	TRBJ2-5	TGTGCCAGCAGCCCCACAGGTCCTCCTCGGGAGACCCAGTACTTC	CASSPTGPPRETQYF
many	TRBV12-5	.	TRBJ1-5	TGTGCTAGTGGTTTGGAAGGAGGGGCCGGGCAGCCCCAGCATTTT	CASGLEGGAGQPQHF
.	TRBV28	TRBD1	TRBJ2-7	TGTGCCAGCAGCCGACGGACAGGGTACTACGAGCAGTACTTC	CASSRRTGYYEQYF
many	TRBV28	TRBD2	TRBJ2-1	TGTGCCAGCAGTCCAGGCGGGAGGGATTACAATGAGCAGTTCTTC	CASSPGGRDYNEQFF
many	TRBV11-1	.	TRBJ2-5	TGTGCCAGCAGCAAGTGGTTGTCAGCGGTCAGAACGGTGGAGACCCAGTACTTC	CASSKWLSAVRTVETQYF
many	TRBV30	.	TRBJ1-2	TGTGCCTGGAGAAGTCAGAAGGTCCTCTATGGCTACACCTTC	CAWRSQKVLYGYTF
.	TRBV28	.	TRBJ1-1	TGTGCCAGCAGTTTAGGGTGGGAAGCTTTCTTT	CASSLGWEAFF